This TCR beta chain was observed in a study of human versus mouse CDR3 diversity and MHC coevolution. Cells were CD45RO-negative CD62L-positive naive CD4 T cells sorted from PBMCs. From germline, CDR1 is KGHSH and CDR2 LQKENI. V lost 4 bases to trimming and J lost 0 bases; unmatched junction nucleotides: 6. The CDR3 is 15 amino acids. Study findings and constraints: Mice had fewer CDR3 deletions and insertions than humans on average.

Method: immunoSEQ multiplex PCR; TCRdb's copy keeps in-frame clones and lacks some. Counted here are 55,000 to 65,000 clones, 85% to 95% occurring once; the ten biggest clones make up under 20%. With respect to this clone: The target antigen is unknown.

The receptor was derived from a person in their sixties in good health. The J gene is TRBJ2-7, the V gene TRBV18, with 7 nucleotides matching TRBD1. Material for sequencing was naive CD4+ T cells from blood. The subset denotes: CD45RO-negative CD62L-positive naive CD4 T cells. The CDR3 here is CASSLRDSVSYEQYF. CDR3 nucleotide sequence: TGTGCCAGCTCACTCCGGGACAGTGTCTCCTACGAGCAGTACTTC.